This T cell receptor beta chain was obtained from a study of shared T cell receptors in the human thymus (dated by TCRdb to about 2021). Describing the broader study: The study examined how self-reactive, shared T-cell receptor alpha chains are generated in the human thymus.

Via the germline V gene (reference sequence), CDR1 is MNHNY and CDR2 SVGAGI. The CDR3 numbers 15 residues from cysteine through phenylalanine. The read is trimmed to its CDR3 DNA, 45 bases read in frame from base 1. From V the trimming removes 7 bases and from J it removes 4 bases, while the gene matches leave 10 bases of the junction unaccounted for. Receptor amplification or capture employed the immunoSEQ multiplex PCR assay. Imported from immuneACCESS, the table was reduced by TCRdb to in-frame sequences with V and J called. These copies leave out some clones; in studies compared against another copy, an unresolved V gene accounts for under half, and the cause of the remainder is not known. This sample has about 660,000 clones in its table, and about 89% of those were observed once. 0.0094% of the sample goes to the ten largest clones. A word on this clone: Its recognized antigen is unknown. It has no much larger one-base neighbor in the sample; base qualities were not kept.

These data were also filed under a second study, of human thymus T cells. According to the second study: Immunologically healthy infants undergoing open corrective cardiac surgery for congenital heart defects in Finland were used as donors. Thymus tissue was obtained as surgical resects removed during corrective cardiac surgery. Both the thymic and the peripheral blood repertoires appeared to show biased V and J gene segment usage. The related research found that thymic TCR repertoires overlapped highly between unrelated individuals. TCR alpha and beta repertoires from roughly eight infant thymus samples and four related peripheral blood samples were characterized in the study. Donor ages ranging from about 6 to 244 days were recorded, and more than 5 male and two female infants were included in the cohort. Thymocytes were released mechanically from tissue and stored at -70 °C as pellets of 10-30 million cells. Genomic DNA was extracted from frozen cell pellets with a QIAsymphony instrument. The immunoSEQ multiplex PCR assay was used to amplify the TCRB and TCRAD loci from a standardized amount of quality-controlled genomic DNA. Amplicons spanned the V(D)J region at a length sufficient to cover the CDR3 and identify V and J genes. The commercial immunoSEQ service was used to sequence amplicons on an Illumina platform. Primer bias and sequencing errors were corrected as previously described, and TCRAD and TCRB were defined on the basis of the IMGT database. Repertoires were analysed with immunoSEQ Analyzer 3.0 and VDJTools, covering basic statistics, V/J segment usage, diversity estimates, rarefaction and pairwise overlap. Chao1, ChaoE, Efron-Thisted, Shannon and inverse Simpson indices were used to estimate diversity, which was also estimated on datasets down-sampled to the smallest sample. Repertoire overlap used strict matching of CDR3 nucleotide sequence, V gene and J gene, with Jaccard-based multidimensional scaling clustering. On average, around 810,000 unique TCRB clonotypes were obtained from thymus samples, compared with 65,000 to 90,000 from blood samples.

The clonotype originates from a boy in the first two years of life with a congenital heart defect. Donor details come from another sample of the same person, matched by shared clones. The chain joins TRBV6-6 to TRBJ2-5; a stretch of 9 junction bases matches TRBD2. Input material: thymocytes. The nucleotide sequence reads as follows: TGTGCCAGCACCCAAGGGGCGGGAGGGAGAGAGACCCAGTACTTC. Translated, this gives CASTQGAGGRETQYF.